This entry features one T cell receptor beta chain sequence. The antigen is not known. Assay: immunoSEQ multiplex PCR; the TCRdb copy retains only in-frame clones and omits some. The sample includes around 400,000 clones, roughly 88% seen only once; the top ten take over 0.75%. This sample was included in a study of cytomegalovirus exposure and HLA in healthy donors. Overall study context: The same platform was used for the 110 or so validation repertoires and the approximately 670 first-cohort repertoires, a later analysis reported.

J gave up 2 bases and V 5 bases, and 3 bases lay outside the gene matches. The germline CDR1 and CDR2 sequences are MDHEN and SYDVKM. The CDR3 totals 14 residues. Study results and limitations: Using the classifier, cytomegalovirus status was reportedly diagnosed with high specificity and sensitivity. The authors confirmed in vitro that a few CMV-associated chains were specific for CMV antigens.

The donors were members of the validation cohort, which comprised 90 to 150 subjects and was separate from the first cohort of about 700 subjects. This TCR came from a woman under 30 in good health and CMV-seronegative. Sequencing was carried out using PBMCs. V and J are TRBV28 and TRBJ2-3; 8 bases align to TRBD2. The CDR3 DNA reads TGTGCCAGCAGTAGCGGGGGAAACACAGATACGCAGTATTTT. This encodes CASSSGGNTDTQYF.